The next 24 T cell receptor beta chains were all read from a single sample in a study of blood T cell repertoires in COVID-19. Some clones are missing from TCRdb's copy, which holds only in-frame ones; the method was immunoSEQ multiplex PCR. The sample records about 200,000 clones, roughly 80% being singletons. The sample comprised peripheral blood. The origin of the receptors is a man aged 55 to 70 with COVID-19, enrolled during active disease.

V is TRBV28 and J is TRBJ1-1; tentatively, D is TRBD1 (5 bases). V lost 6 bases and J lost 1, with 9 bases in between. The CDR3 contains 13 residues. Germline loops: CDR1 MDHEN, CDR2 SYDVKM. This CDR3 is CASSSGQNTEAFF. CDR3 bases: TGTGCCAGCAGCTCAGGACAGAACACTGAAGCTTTCTTT.

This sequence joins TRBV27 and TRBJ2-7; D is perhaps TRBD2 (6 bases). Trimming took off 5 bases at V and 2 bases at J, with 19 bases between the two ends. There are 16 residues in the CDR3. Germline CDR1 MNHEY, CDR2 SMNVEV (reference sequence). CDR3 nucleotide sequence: TGTGCCAGCAGTAAAAACCGGGACTCCTGGACCTACGAGCAGTACTTC. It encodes CASSKNRDSWTYEQYF.

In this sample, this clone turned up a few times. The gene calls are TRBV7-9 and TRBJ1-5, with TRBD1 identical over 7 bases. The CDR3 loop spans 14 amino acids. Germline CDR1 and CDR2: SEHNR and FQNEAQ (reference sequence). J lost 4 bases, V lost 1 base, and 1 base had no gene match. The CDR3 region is CASSLEQGNQPQHF. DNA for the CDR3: TGTGCCAGCAGCTTAGAACAGGGGAATCAGCCCCAGCATTTT.

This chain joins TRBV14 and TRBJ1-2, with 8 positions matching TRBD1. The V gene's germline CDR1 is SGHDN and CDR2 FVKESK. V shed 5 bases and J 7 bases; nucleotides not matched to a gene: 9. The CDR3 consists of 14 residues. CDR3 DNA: TGTGCCAGCAGCTCACCGCAGGGGGCTTTTGGCTACACCTTC. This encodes CASSSPQGAFGYTF.

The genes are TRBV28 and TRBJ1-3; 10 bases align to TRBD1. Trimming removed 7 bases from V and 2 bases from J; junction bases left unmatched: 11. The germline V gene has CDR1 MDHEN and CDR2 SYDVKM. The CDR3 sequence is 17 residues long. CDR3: CASKGAAGTGAGNTIYF. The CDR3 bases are TGTGCCAGCAAGGGGGCGGCAGGGACAGGGGCTGGAAACACCATATATTTT. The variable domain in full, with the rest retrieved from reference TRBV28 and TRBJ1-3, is DVKVTQSSRYLVKRTGEKVFLECVQDMDHENMFWYRQDPGLGLRLIYFSYDVKMKEKGDIPEGYSVSREKKERFSLILESASTNQTSMYLCASKGAAGTGAGNTIYFGEGSWLTVV.

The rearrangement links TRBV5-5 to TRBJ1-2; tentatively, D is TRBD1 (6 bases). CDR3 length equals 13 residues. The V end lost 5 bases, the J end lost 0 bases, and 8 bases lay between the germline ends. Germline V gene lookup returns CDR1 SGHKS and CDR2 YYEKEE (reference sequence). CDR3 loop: CASSWTANYGYTF. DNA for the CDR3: TGTGCCAGCAGTTGGACAGCTAACTATGGCTACACCTTC.

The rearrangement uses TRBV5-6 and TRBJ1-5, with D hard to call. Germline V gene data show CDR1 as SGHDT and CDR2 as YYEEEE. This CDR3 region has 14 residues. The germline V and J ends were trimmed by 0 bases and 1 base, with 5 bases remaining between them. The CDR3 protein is CASSLGRSNQPQHF. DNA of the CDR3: TGTGCCAGCAGCTTGGGCAGGAGCAATCAGCCCCAGCATTTT.

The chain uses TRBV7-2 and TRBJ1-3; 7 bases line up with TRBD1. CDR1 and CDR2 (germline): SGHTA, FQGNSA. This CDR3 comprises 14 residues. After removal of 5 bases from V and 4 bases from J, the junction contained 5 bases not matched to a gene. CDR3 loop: CASSLDREGNTIYF. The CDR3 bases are TGTGCCAGCAGCCTCGACAGGGAGGGAAACACCATATATTTT. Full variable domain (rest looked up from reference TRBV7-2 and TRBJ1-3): GAGVSQSPSNKVTEKGKDVELRCDPISGHTALYWYRQSLGQGLEFLIYFQGNSAPDKSGLPSDRFSAERTGGSVSTLTIQRTQQEDSAVYLCASSLDREGNTIYFGEGSWLTVV.

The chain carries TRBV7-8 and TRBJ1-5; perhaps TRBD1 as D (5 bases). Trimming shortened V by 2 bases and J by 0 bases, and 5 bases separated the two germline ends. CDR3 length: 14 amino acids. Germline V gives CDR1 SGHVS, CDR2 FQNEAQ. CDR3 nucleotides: TGTGCCAGCAGCTTACAGGGTAGCAATCAGCCCCAGCATTTT. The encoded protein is CASSLQGSNQPQHF.

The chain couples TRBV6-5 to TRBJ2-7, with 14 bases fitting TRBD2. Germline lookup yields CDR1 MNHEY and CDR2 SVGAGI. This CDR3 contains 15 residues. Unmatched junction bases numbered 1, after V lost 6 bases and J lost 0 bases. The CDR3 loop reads CASRGTSGSSYEQYF. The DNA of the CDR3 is TGTGCCAGCAGGGGGACTAGCGGGAGCTCCTACGAGCAGTACTTC.

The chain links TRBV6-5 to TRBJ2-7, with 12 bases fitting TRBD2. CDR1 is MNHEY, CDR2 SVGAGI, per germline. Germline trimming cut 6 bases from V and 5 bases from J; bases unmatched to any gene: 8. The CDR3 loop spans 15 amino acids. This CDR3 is CASSGLAGGLNEQYF. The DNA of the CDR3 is TGTGCCAGCAGCGGTCTAGCGGGAGGGCTTAACGAGCAGTACTTC.

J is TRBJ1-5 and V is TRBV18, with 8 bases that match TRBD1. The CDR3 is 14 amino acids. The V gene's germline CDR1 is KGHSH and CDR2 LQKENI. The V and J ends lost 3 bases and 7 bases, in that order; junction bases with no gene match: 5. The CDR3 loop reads CASSPNRGRQPQHF. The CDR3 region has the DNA TGTGCCAGCTCACCGAACAGGGGGAGGCAGCCCCAGCATTTT.

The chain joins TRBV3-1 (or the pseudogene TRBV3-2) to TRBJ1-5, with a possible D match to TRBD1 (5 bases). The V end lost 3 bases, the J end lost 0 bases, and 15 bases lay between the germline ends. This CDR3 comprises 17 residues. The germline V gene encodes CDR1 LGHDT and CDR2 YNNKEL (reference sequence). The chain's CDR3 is CASSHRWGGRSNQPQHF. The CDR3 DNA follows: TGTGCCAGCAGCCACCGATGGGGGGGACGTAGCAATCAGCCCCAGCATTTT.

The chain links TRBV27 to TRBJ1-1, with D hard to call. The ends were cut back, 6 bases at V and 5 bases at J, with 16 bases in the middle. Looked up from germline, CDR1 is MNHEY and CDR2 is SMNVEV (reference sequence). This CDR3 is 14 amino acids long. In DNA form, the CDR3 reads TGTGCCAGCAGGACTACCCCCCGGTTAACTGAAGCTTTCTTT. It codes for CASRTTPRLTEAFF.

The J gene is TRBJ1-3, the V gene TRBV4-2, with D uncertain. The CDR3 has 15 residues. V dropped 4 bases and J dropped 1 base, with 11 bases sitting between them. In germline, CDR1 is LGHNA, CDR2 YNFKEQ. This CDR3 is CASSPAGTSGNTIYF. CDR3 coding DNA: TGTGCCAGCAGCCCCGCGGGCACTTCTGGAAACACCATATATTTT.

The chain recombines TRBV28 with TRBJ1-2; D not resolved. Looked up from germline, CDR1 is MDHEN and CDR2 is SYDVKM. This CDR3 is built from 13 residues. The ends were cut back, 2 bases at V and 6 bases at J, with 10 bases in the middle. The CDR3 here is CASSLIGRDGYTF. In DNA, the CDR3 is TGTGCCAGCAGTTTAATCGGGCGGGATGGCTACACCTTC.

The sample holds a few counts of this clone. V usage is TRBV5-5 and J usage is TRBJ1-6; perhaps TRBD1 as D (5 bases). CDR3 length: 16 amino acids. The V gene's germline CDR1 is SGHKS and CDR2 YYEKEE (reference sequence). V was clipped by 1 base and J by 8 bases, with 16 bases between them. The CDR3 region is CASSLWRDLLYSPLHF. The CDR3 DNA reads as TGTGCCAGCAGCTTGTGGAGGGACCTGCTTTATTCACCCCTCCACTTT.

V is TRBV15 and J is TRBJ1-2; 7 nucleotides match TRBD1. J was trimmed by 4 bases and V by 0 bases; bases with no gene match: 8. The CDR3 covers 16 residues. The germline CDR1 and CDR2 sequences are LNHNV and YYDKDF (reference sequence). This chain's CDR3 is CATSREKSGTVYGYTF. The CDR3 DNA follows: TGTGCCACCAGCAGAGAAAAGTCGGGGACAGTCTATGGCTACACCTTC.

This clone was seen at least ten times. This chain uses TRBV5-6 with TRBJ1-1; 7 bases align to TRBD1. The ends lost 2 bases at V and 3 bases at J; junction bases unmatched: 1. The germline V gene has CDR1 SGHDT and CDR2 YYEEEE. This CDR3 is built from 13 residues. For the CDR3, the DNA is TGTGCCAGCAGCTTAACAGGGGACACTGAAGCTTTCTTT. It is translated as CASSLTGDTEAFF.

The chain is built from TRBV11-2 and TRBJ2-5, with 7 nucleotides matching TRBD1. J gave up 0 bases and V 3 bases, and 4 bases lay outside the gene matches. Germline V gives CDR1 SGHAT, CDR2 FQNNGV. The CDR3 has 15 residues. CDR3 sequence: CASSFPGQDQETQYF. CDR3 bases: TGTGCCAGCAGCTTTCCCGGACAGGACCAAGAGACCCAGTACTTC.

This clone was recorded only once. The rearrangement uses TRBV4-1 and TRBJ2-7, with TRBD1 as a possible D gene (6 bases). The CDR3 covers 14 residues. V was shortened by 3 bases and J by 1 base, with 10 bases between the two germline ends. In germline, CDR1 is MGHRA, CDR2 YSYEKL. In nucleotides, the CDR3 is TGCGCCAGCAGCCAGAGCGACAGGTCCTACGAGCAGTACTTC. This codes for CASSQSDRSYEQYF.

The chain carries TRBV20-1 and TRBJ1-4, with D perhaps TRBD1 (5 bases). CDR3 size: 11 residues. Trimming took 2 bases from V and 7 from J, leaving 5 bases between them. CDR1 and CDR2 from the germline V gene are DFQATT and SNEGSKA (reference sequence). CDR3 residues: CSARQGEKLFF. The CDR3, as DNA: TGCAGTGCTAGACAGGGTGAAAAACTGTTTTTT.

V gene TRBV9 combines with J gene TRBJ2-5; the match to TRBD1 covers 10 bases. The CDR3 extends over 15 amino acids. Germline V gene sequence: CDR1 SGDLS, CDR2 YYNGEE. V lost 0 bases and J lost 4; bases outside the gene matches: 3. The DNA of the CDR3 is TGTGCCAGCAGCGTAGGACAGGGGGCTTCAGAGACCCAGTACTTC. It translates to CASSVGQGASETQYF.

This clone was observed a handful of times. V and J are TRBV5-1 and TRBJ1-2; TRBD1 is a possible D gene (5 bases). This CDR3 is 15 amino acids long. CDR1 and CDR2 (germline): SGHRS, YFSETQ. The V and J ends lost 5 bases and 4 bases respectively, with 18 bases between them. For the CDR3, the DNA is TGCGCCAGCAGTCCTGGGGGGACTTGGAGCTATGGCTACACCTTC. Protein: CASSPGGTWSYGYTF. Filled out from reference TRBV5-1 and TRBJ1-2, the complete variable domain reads KAGVTQTPRYLIKTRGQQVTLSCSPISGHRSVSWYQQTPGQGLQFLFEYFSETQRNKGNFPGRFSGRQFSNSRSEMNVSTLELGDSALYLCASSPGGTWSYGYTFGSGTRLTVV.